This entry lists 29 T cell receptor beta chains sequenced from one sample in a study of technical replicates of blood from a few donors. The repertoire was sequenced with immunoSEQ multiplex PCR; TCRdb's copy has only in-frame clones and lacks some. The table lists approximately 15,000 clones, approximately 83% of them singletons, with under 15% in the top ten. Sequencing was done on a sample of PBMCs. All receptors derive from a human donor in good health.

This rearrangement joins TRBV29-1 to TRBJ1-1; TRBD1 is a possible D gene (5 bases). Germline CDR1 is SQVTM and CDR2 is ANQGSEA. The CDR3 has 12 residues. Between the trimmed V and J ends, which lost 7 bases and 0 bases, there was a span of 9 bases. CDR3 bases: TGCAGCGCCACGACAGTGAACACTGAAGCTTTCTTT. Protein sequence: CSATTVNTEAFF. Based on the CDR3 plus reference TRBV29-1 and TRBJ1-1, the full variable domain is SAVISQKPSRDICQRGTSLTIQCQVDSQVTMMFWYRQQPGQSLTLIATANQGSEATYESGFVIDKFPISRPNLTFSTLTVSNMSPEDSSIYLCSATTVNTEAFFGQGTRLTVV.

The gene calls are TRBV19 and TRBJ2-4; D may be TRBD2 (7 bases). The germline V gene has CDR1 LNHDA and CDR2 SQIVND (reference sequence). The CDR3 sequence is 14 residues long. V was pared by 1 base and J by 8 bases, with 12 bases between. The CDR3 sequence: CASSIGGGRDIQYF. CDR3 nucleotides: TGTGCCAGTAGTATAGGAGGGGGGAGGGACATTCAGTACTTC.

The genes are TRBV7-2 and TRBJ2-3; 9 bases fit TRBD2. The germline V gene encodes CDR1 SGHTA and CDR2 FQGNSA. This CDR3 region has 19 residues. The V segment lost 5 bases and the J segment 2 bases; nucleotides outside the gene matches: 17. The CDR3 DNA reads as TGTGCCAGCAGCCACGACGTAGCGGGAGCGGGTTTTATCACAGATACGCAGTATTTT. This sequence encodes CASSHDVAGAGFITDTQYF. The full variable domain, its missing parts supplied by reference TRBV7-2 and TRBJ2-3, is GAGVSQSPSNKVTEKGKDVELRCDPISGHTALYWYRQSLGQGLEFLIYFQGNSAPDKSGLPSDRFSAERTGGSVSTLTIQRTQQEDSAVYLCASSHDVAGAGFITDTQYFGPGTRLTVL.

J is TRBJ2-3 and V is TRBV29-1; 7 nucleotides align to TRBD1. Looked up from germline, CDR1 is SQVTM and CDR2 is ANQGSEA. CDR3 length: 15 residues. The junction had 8 bases not matched to a gene; V was cut back by 3 bases and J by 2 bases. The CDR3 loop reads CSVELQGNPTDTQYF. In DNA, the CDR3 is TGCAGCGTTGAGTTACAGGGGAACCCCACAGATACGCAGTATTTT.

This clone occurred once. The rearrangement uses TRBV5-5 and TRBJ2-5; maybe TRBD2 (5 bases). Germline-derived CDR1 and CDR2 are SGHKS and YYEKEE (reference sequence). This CDR3 is 16 amino acids long. V dropped 4 bases and J dropped 5 bases, with 21 bases sitting between them. The CDR3 bases are TGTGCCAGCAGCCGAGGATCCGGAGGTCCGTCGGAGACCCAGTACTTC. Translating it yields CASSRGSGGPSETQYF.

The chain combines TRBV7-7 with TRBJ2-2, with a tentative D call TRBD2 (5 bases). The length of the CDR3 is 14 residues. V gave up 3 bases and J gave up 7 bases, with 12 bases separating them. Germline CDR1 SSHAT, CDR2 FNYEAQ (reference sequence). Here the CDR3 DNA reads TGTGCCAGCAGCTTGAGGGAAACGGGCGGGGAGCTGTTTTTT. Protein: CASSLRETGGELFF.

The V gene is TRBV2, the J gene TRBJ1-4; possibly TRBD1 for D (5 bases). V lost 4 bases and J 1 base, leaving 10 bases between the germline ends. The length of the CDR3 is 15 residues. Germline V lookup: CDR1 SNHLY, CDR2 FYNNEI. CDR3 in DNA: TGTGCCAGCAGTGGAAGGCAGGGAACTAATGAAAAACTGTTTTTT. Translated, it gives CASSGRQGTNEKLFF.

The chain carries TRBV5-1 and TRBJ2-5, with D maybe TRBD2 (6 bases). Germline-derived CDR1 and CDR2 are SGHRS and YFSETQ. V was trimmed by 0 bases and J by 10 bases, leaving 7 bases between them. CDR3 length: 11 residues. For the CDR3, the DNA is TGCGCCAGCAGCTTGGACGGGGGCCAGTACTTC. This sequence encodes CASSLDGGQYF. Full variable domain (missing parts from reference TRBV5-1 and TRBJ2-5): KAGVTQTPRYLIKTRGQQVTLSCSPISGHRSVSWYQQTPGQGLQFLFEYFSETQRNKGNFPGRFSGRQFSNSRSEMNVSTLELGDSALYLCASSLDGGQYFGPGTRLLVL.

The chain recombines TRBV6-1 with TRBJ2-1, with D perhaps TRBD2 (6 bases). Trimming shortened V by 4 bases and J by 3 bases, and 10 bases separated the two germline ends. The germline V gene encodes CDR1 MNHNS and CDR2 SASEGT. This CDR3 is built from 14 residues. In DNA form, the CDR3 reads TGTGCCAGCAGTGTCCGGGAGAGCTACAATGAGCAGTTCTTC. Encoded protein: CASSVRESYNEQFF.

The chain is built from TRBV27 and TRBJ2-4; 9 positions agree with TRBD1. V lost 4 bases to trimming and J lost 0 bases; unmatched junction nucleotides: 4. Germline CDR1 reads MNHEY; CDR2 reads SMNVEV (reference sequence). This CDR3 comprises 16 residues. The CDR3 DNA reads as TGTGCCAGCAGTTCCCGGACAGGGGTAGCCAAAAACATTCAGTACTTC. Translation gives CASSSRTGVAKNIQYF.

This chain links TRBV28 with TRBJ1-3, with 8 bases fitting TRBD1. This CDR3 has 16 residues. CDR1 and CDR2 from the germline V gene are MDHEN and SYDVKM. J lost 0 bases, V lost 6 bases, and 7 bases had no gene match. CDR3 bases: TGTGCCAGCAGCCGTGACAGGGGCCACTCTGGAAACACCATATATTTT. This codes for CASSRDRGHSGNTIYF. Based on the CDR3 plus reference TRBV28 and TRBJ1-3, the full variable domain is DVKVTQSSRYLVKRTGEKVFLECVQDMDHENMFWYRQDPGLGLRLIYFSYDVKMKEKGDIPEGYSVSREKKERFSLILESASTNQTSMYLCASSRDRGHSGNTIYFGEGSWLTVV.

V gene TRBV6-5 combines with J gene TRBJ1-1, with D perhaps TRBD1 (6 bases). CDR3 length equals 14 residues. In germline, CDR1 is MNHEY, CDR2 SVGAGI. The V gene lost 6 bases and the J gene lost 4 bases, with 15 bases spanning the gap. CDR3 coding DNA: TGTGCCAGCAGACCGGGGGGGCAGGGCACTGAAGCTTTCTTT. Translation gives CASRPGGQGTEAFF.

J is TRBJ2-2 and V is TRBV2; D is perhaps TRBD1 (6 bases). The CDR3 is 13 residues long. V was trimmed by 7 bases and J by 6 bases, leaving 12 bases between them. The germline gives CDR1 SNHLY, CDR2 FYNNEI. This CDR3 is CASKQQGSGELFF. CDR3 nucleotides: TGTGCCAGCAAACAACAGGGATCCGGGGAGCTGTTTTTT. Complete variable domain (other parts from reference TRBV2 and TRBJ2-2): EPEVTQTPSHQVTQMGQEVILRCVPISNHLYFYWYRQILGQKVEFLVSFYNNEISEKSEIFDDQFSVERPDGSNFTLKIRSTKLEDSAMYFCASKQQGSGELFFGEGSRLTVL.

V usage is TRBV13 and J usage is TRBJ2-1; 10 bases are a match to TRBD2. The CDR3 loop spans 16 amino acids. CDR1 and CDR2 from the germline V gene are PRHDT and FYEKMQ (reference sequence). The trim removed 5 bases at V and 7 bases at J, leaving 11 bases unmatched. CDR3 DNA: TGTGCCAGCAGCGGCATCGGCAGCGGGAGGGGGAATGAGCAGTTCTTC. It translates to CASSGIGSGRGNEQFF. The full variable domain, completed using reference TRBV13 and TRBJ2-1, is AAGVIQSPRHLIKEKRETATLKCYPIPRHDTVYWYQQGPGQDPQFLISFYEKMQSDKGSIPDRFSAQQFSDYHSELNMSSLELGDSALYFCASSGIGSGRGNEQFFGPGTRLTVL.

The DNA for the CDR3 is TGTGCCAGCAGTAAACAGGGCTACGAGCAGTACTTC. Translated, it gives CASSKQGYEQYF. The rearrangement joins TRBV2 to TRBJ2-7, with a possible D match to TRBD1 (6 bases). CDR1 is SNHLY and CDR2 is FYNNEI in the germline V gene. V gave up 5 bases and J gave up 3 bases, with 8 bases separating them. The CDR3 totals 12 residues.

This clone was recorded once. The V call is TRBV19, the J call TRBJ2-7; 8 bases map to TRBD2. The V gene's germline CDR1 is LNHDA and CDR2 SQIVND (reference sequence). The CDR3 length is 17 residues. The J segment lost 2 bases and the V segment lost 7 bases, leaving 16 bases of the junction unmatched. The chain's CDR3 is CASKGTWSGRDPYEQYF. The CDR3 coding sequence is TGTGCCAGTAAGGGAACTTGGAGCGGGAGAGACCCCTACGAGCAGTACTTC.

The DNA for the CDR3 is TGTGCCAGCAGTGACGGGCTGCCCCAGCATTTT. Its translation: CASSDGLPQHF. V and J are TRBV6-4 and TRBJ1-5; D call uncertain. The ends were cut back, 2 bases at V and 9 bases at J, with 5 bases in the middle. CDR1 and CDR2 from the germline V gene are MRHNA and SNTAGT. CDR3 length: 11 amino acids.

The chain recombines TRBV7-8 with TRBJ2-7; TRBD1 agrees at 7 bases. The CDR3 is 15 amino acids. CDR1 SGHVS and CDR2 FQNEAQ come from the germline V gene. V was pared by 5 bases and J by 2 bases, with 9 bases of the junction left unmatched. CDR3 sequence (DNA): TGTGCCAGCAGCGTCAGGGACAGCAGGACCTACGAGCAGTACTTC. It codes for CASSVRDSRTYEQYF.

The gene calls are TRBV9 and TRBJ2-1; weak D call: TRBD2 (7 bases). Germline V lookup: CDR1 SGDLS, CDR2 YYNGEE. CDR3 size: 15 residues. V shed 4 bases and J shed 10 bases, with 21 bases lying between them. Written as DNA, the CDR3 is TGTGCCAGCAGCAGCGGGGACACGGCGGTTCGGGAGCAGTTCTTC. This encodes CASSSGDTAVREQFF.

The chain couples TRBV30 to TRBJ2-5, with D uncertain. CDR3 size: 13 residues. V was cut by 0 bases and J by 5 bases, with 10 bases left in between. The V gene's germline CDR1 is GTSNPN and CDR2 SVGIG (reference sequence). The CDR3 loop is CAWSVHERETQYF. As DNA, the CDR3 is TGTGCCTGGAGTGTACACGAGCGCGAGACCCAGTACTTC.

The chain has TRBV19 and TRBJ2-1; no clear D. Germline loops: CDR1 LNHDA, CDR2 SQIVND (reference sequence). Trimming removed 7 bases from V and 7 bases from J, with 14 bases in between. The CDR3 contains 13 residues. The CDR3: CASTTRRGNEQFF. DNA of the CDR3: TGTGCCAGTACTACTCGTCGCGGAAATGAGCAGTTCTTC.

The J gene is TRBJ2-1, the V gene TRBV7-9; 11 nucleotides agree with TRBD2. The length of the CDR3 is 16 residues. V shed 0 bases, J shed 4 bases, and the junction held 2 bases outside the gene matches. Germline CDR1 reads SEHNR; CDR2 reads FQNEAQ (reference sequence). The CDR3 sequence: CASSLATSGTYNEQFF. The CDR3 bases are TGTGCCAGCAGCTTAGCGACTAGCGGGACGTACAATGAGCAGTTCTTC.

The J gene is TRBJ2-1, the V gene TRBV10-3; 13 positions agree with TRBD2. This CDR3 has 15 residues. The J segment lost 8 bases and the V segment lost 11 bases, leaving 12 bases of the junction unmatched. CDR1 and CDR2 from the germline V gene are ENHRY and SYGVKD. The CDR3: CAATPGLAGSDEQFF. For the CDR3, the DNA is TGTGCCGCGACTCCGGGACTAGCGGGATCGGATGAGCAGTTCTTC.

This clone turned up a few times. V and J are TRBV30 and TRBJ2-5; 8 positions match TRBD2. In germline, CDR1 is GTSNPN, CDR2 SVGIG (reference sequence). This CDR3 is built from 12 residues. Trimming at V came to 5 bases and at J to 5 bases, leaving 4 bases not matched to a gene. The CDR3 region is CAWESGGETQYF. In nucleotides, the CDR3 is TGTGCCTGGGAATCGGGAGGGGAGACCCAGTACTTC.

This clone was counted between two and nine times. This chain uses TRBV6-5 with TRBJ1-1; the D is unclear. Trimming left V 1 base short and J 7 bases short, with 7 bases between. Germline lookup yields CDR1 MNHEY and CDR2 SVGAGI. The CDR3 has 12 residues. The chain's CDR3 is CASSYWGGEAFF. In DNA form, the CDR3 reads TGTGCCAGCAGTTACTGGGGAGGTGAAGCTTTCTTT.

The V call is TRBV7-8, the J call TRBJ1-3; 7 nucleotides match TRBD1. The CDR3 consists of 16 residues. Germline trimming cut 0 bases from V and 4 bases from J; bases unmatched to any gene: 6. The germline CDR1 and CDR2 sequences are SGHVS and FQNEAQ. CDR3 residues: CASSLAGGALGNTIYF. The CDR3 DNA reads as TGTGCCAGCAGCTTAGCAGGGGGCGCGTTGGGAAACACCATATATTTT.

The rearrangement joins TRBV4-1 to TRBJ2-2; tentative D call: TRBD2 (6 bases). Germline values: CDR1 MGHRA, CDR2 YSYEKL. There are 17 residues in the CDR3. Trimming stripped 1 base from V and 6 bases from J, with 18 bases between. CDR3 in amino acids: CASSQGVLARVPGELFF. CDR3 bases: TGCGCCAGCAGCCAAGGTGTCCTAGCGCGAGTCCCCGGGGAGCTGTTTTTT.

In nucleotides, the CDR3 is TGTGCCTGGAGTGACGGAATGAGGACTGAAGCTTTCTTT. Amino acid sequence: CAWSDGMRTEAFF. This chain joins TRBV30 and TRBJ1-1; D gene ambiguous. Trimming cost V 1 base and J 5 bases, with 11 bases left between them. In germline, CDR1 is GTSNPN, CDR2 SVGIG (reference sequence). This CDR3 spans 13 amino acids.

The chain links TRBV18 to TRBJ2-3; possible D gene TRBD2, 6 bases. Germline CDR1 reads KGHSH; CDR2 reads LQKENI. Trimming removed 6 bases at V and 0 bases at J, with 13 bases between. The length of the CDR3 is 15 residues. CDR3 residues: CASSSIGTSTDTQYF. Written as DNA, the CDR3 is TGTGCCAGCTCCTCGATCGGGACTAGCACAGATACGCAGTATTTT.